This T cell receptor beta chain stems from a study of blood T cells in healthy people across ages. The CDR3 extends over 15 amino acids. V lost 5 bases and J lost 6; bases outside the gene matches: 11. Germline CDR1 is SGHTA and CDR2 is FQGNSA. A J-beta primer mix and a sample-barcoded 5' primer were used in a second PCR of roughly 7 to 12 cycles. Using its own MiXCR run on the 5' RACE reads, TCRdb lists one record per CDR3 protein. This table holds about 1.7 million distinct CDR3 sequences, 28% found once. The specimen was blood. V usage is TRBV7-2 and J usage is TRBJ2-7, with TRBD2 identical over 9 bases. This sequence originates from a woman aged 30 to 39 in good health. CDR3 nucleotides: TGTGCCAGCAGCCTAAGCGGGAGCGGGGGGTCCGAGCAGTACTTC. As protein: CASSLSGSGGSEQYF.